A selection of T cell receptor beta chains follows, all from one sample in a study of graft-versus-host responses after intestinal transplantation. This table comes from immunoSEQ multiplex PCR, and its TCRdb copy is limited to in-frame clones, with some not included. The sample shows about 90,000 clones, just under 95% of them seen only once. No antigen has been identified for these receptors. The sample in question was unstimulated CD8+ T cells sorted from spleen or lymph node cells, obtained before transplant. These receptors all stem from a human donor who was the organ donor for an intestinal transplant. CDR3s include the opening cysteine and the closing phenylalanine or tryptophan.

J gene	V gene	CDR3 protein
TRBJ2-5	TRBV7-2	CASGSGMGETQYF
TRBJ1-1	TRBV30	CAWISTGGGTEAFF
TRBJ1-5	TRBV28	CASSLFGEVATYSNQPQHF
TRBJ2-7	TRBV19	CASSYGWGHLSYEQYF
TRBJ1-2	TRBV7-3	CASSLEAGGSYGYTF
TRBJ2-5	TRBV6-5	CASSYSGGQETQYF
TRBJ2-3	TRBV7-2	CASSLTPGDTADTQYF
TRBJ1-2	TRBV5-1	CASSFVGQLLVCGYTF
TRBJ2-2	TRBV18	CASSLQTGPGELFF
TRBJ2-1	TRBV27	CASSLLLAGGPHEQFF
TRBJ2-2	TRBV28	CASSPRTGRAGELFF
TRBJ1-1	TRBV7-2	CASSLATGEHF
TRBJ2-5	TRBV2	CARANRYQETQYF
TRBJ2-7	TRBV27	CASSPGTSGYEQYF
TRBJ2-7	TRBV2	CASSGGPGVKAYEQYF
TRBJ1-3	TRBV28	CASSLFGEQILSGNTIYF
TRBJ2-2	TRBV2	CASSEIAGGPKRGTGELFF
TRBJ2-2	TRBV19	CASSSTYTGELFF